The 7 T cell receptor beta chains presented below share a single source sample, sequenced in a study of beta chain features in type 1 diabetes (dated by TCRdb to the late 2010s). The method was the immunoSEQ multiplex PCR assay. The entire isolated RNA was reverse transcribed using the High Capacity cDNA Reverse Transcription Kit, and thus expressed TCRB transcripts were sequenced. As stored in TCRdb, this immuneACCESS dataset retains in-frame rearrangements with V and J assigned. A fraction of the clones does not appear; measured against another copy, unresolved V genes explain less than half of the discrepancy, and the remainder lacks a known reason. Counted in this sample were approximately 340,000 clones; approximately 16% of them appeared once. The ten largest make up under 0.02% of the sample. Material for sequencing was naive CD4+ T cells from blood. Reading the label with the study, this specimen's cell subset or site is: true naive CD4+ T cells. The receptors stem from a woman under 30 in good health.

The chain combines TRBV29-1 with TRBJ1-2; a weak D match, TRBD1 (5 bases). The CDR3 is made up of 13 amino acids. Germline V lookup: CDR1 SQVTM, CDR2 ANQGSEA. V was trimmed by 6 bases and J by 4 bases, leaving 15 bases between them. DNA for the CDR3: TGCAGCGTCACCTACAGGAATGGCTATGGCTACACCTTC. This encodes CSVTYRNGYGYTF.

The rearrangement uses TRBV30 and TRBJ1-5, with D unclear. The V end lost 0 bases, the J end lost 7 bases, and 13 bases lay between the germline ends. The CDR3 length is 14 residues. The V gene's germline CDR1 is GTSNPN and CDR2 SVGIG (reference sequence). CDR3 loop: CAWSVGGSGQPQHF. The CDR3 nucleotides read TGTGCCTGGAGTGTAGGAGGGTCTGGACAGCCCCAGCATTTT.

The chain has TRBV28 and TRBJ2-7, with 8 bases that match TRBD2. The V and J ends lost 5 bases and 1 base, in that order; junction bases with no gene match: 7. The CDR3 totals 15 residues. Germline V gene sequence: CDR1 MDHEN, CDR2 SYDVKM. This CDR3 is CASSPGVAGSYEQYF. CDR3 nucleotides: TGTGCCAGCAGTCCCGGGGTAGCGGGATCCTACGAGCAGTACTTC.

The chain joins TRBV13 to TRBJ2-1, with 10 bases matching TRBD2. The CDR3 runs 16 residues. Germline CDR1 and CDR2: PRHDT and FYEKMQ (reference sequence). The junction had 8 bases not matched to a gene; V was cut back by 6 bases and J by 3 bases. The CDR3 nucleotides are TGTGCCAGCAGTCAAGAGGGACTAGCGAGCTACAATGAGCAGTTCTTC. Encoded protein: CASSQEGLASYNEQFF.

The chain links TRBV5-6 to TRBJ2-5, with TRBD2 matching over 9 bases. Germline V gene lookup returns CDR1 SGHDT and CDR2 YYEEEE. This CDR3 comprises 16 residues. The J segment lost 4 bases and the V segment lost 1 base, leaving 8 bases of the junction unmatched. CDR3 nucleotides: TGTGCCAGCAGCTTGCTTAAGTGGCGGGAGGGAGAGACCCAGTACTTC. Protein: CASSLLKWREGETQYF.

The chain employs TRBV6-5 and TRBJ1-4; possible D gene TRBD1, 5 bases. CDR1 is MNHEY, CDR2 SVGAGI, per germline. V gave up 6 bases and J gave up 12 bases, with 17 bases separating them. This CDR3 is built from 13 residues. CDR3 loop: CASRTPGGAELFF. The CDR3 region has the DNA TGTGCCAGCAGAACCCCGGGGGGTGCTGAACTGTTTTTT.

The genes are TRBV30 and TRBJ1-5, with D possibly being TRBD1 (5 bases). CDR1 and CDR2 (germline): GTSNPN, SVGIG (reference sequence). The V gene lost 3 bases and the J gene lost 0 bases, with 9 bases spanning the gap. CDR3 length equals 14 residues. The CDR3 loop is CAWRQDYSNQPQHF. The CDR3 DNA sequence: TGTGCCTGGAGACAGGATTATAGCAATCAGCCCCAGCATTTT.